What follows is one TCR beta chain and its context. The assay was immunoSEQ multiplex PCR, and TCRdb's table has in-frame clones only and misses some. The sample gives about 40,000 clones, approximately 90% of which show up once; more than 3% is in the top ten. Trimming removed 5 bases at V and 1 base at J, with 9 bases between. Germline V lookup: CDR1 SGHRS, CDR2 YFSETQ. CDR3 length: 14 amino acids. These data come from a study of control samples from healthy donors and cancer patients. Sequencing used blood. The chain couples TRBV5-1 to TRBJ1-4, with D uncertain. This TCR was recovered from a woman in her fifties or sixties in good health. The CDR3 protein is CASSPSGTNEKLFF. CDR3 sequence (DNA): TGCGCCAGCAGTCCGAGTGGAACTAATGAAAAACTGTTTTTT.